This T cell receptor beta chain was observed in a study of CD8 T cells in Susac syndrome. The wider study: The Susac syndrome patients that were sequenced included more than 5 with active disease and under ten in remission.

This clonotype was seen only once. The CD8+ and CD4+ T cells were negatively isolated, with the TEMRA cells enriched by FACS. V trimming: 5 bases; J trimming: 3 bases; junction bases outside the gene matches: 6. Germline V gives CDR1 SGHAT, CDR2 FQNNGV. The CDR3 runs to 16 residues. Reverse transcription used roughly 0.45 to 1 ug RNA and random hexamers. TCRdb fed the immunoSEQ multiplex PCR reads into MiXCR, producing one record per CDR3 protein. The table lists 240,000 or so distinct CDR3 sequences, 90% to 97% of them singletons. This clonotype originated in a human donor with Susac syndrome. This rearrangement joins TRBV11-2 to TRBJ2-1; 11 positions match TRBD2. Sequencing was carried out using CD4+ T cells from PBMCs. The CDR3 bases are TGTGCCAGCAGCCGTAGCGGGAGGGCCGTCTACAATGAGCAGTTCTTC. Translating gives CASSRSGRAVYNEQFF.